The source of this T cell receptor (beta chain) is a study of blood T cell dynamics during melanoma immunotherapy. Repertoires were generated with immunoSEQ multiplex PCR, while TCRdb's copy carries only in-frame clones and drops some. The sample carries more than 1,000 clones, 81% recorded once. With respect to this clone: The antigen remains undetermined.

The CDR3 contains 15 residues. Germline CDR1 reads SNHLY; CDR2 reads FYNNEI. Trimming took 5 bases from V and 4 from J, leaving 18 bases between them. General study findings and limits: Whether repertoire-driving clones were melanoma-specific could not be determined.

Time point described: week 3, after first cycle of checkpoint inhibitor. The chain combines TRBV2 with TRBJ2-7; D possibly uses TRBD1 or TRBD2 (6 bases each). This clonotype originated in a human donor with melanoma. The sample here was cell-free DNA from blood, taken from a patient treated with checkpoint blockade. The CDR3 reads CASSQTGTGAYEQYF. CDR3 nucleotides: TGTGCCAGCAGTCAAACAGGGACGGGGGCGTACGAGCAGTACTTC.